The 15 T cell receptor beta chains given below trace back to one sample, sequenced in a study of T cell responses to AZD1222 COVID-19 vaccine (dated by TCRdb to about 2021). Reading the label with the study, this specimen's time point is: baseline before first vaccination. Library construction relied on the immunoSEQ multiplex PCR assay. TCRdb obtained this table from immuneACCESS and retained in-frame rearrangements with V and J assigned. These tables miss some clones; where compared with another copy, unresolved V genes account for less than half of the shortfall, and the remainder is unexplained. This sample is represented by some 130,000 clones; about nine tenths of them were singletons. The ten most abundant clones make up 5% to 6.5% of the sample. Sample: peripheral blood, taken on day 0 of AZD1222 vaccination. Every receptor here comes from an adult in good health.

The chain couples TRBV7-2 to TRBJ1-2, with unresolved D. The CDR3 extends over 13 amino acids. Trimming cost V 5 bases and J 9 bases, with 16 bases left between them. Germline assignment: CDR1 SGHTA and CDR2 FQGNSA. CDR3 DNA: TGTGCCAGCAGCAACCGGACGGTCCTCCGCTACACCTTC. It is translated as CASSNRTVLRYTF.

Only one count was recorded for this clone. CDR3 nucleotide sequence: TGCGCCAGCAGCCAAGAACAAAATCAGCCCCAGCATTTT. The encoded protein is CASSQEQNQPQHF. V usage is TRBV4-3 and J usage is TRBJ1-5; D remains unclear. V was cut by 0 bases and J by 4 bases, with 4 bases left in between. The germline V gene encodes CDR1 LGHNA and CDR2 YSLEER. The CDR3 consists of 13 residues.

This clone was seen just once. The chain has TRBV5-5 and TRBJ1-6; 9 bases agree with TRBD1. V shed 4 bases, J shed 5 bases, and the junction held 4 bases outside the gene matches. CDR1 SGHKS and CDR2 YYEKEE come from the germline V gene (reference sequence). The length of the CDR3 is 15 residues. CDR3 bases: TGTGCCAGCAGCCCTAGGACAGGGGATAATTCACCCCTCCACTTT. It codes for CASSPRTGDNSPLHF.

This chain connects TRBV5-1 to TRBJ1-2, with 8 bases lining up with TRBD1. CDR3 length: 16 residues. V lost 4 bases, J lost 4 bases, and 12 bases stayed unmatched. Looked up from germline, CDR1 is SGHRS and CDR2 is YFSETQ. The CDR3 DNA sequence: TGCGCCAGCAGCGAGGGGACAGGCCTAGTTGGCTATGGCTACACCTTC. Translation gives CASSEGTGLVGYGYTF.

This chain uses TRBV3-1 (or the pseudogene TRBV3-2) with TRBJ1-2; TRBD1 is a possible D gene (5 bases). The CDR3 contains 17 residues. V lost 1 base to trimming and J lost 4 bases, with 19 bases between them. The germline V gene encodes CDR1 LGHDT and CDR2 YNNKEL (reference sequence). Here the CDR3 reads CASSQVVRVGRVYGYTF. The CDR3 DNA follows: TGTGCCAGCAGCCAAGTGGTCAGGGTAGGCCGCGTCTATGGCTACACCTTC.

The chain combines TRBV18 with TRBJ1-1; no clear D gene. The V end lost 2 bases, the J end lost 7 bases, and 14 bases lay between the germline ends. Germline CDR1 is KGHSH and CDR2 is LQKENI. The CDR3 is 14 amino acids. The CDR3 is CASSPGSSGSEAFF. CDR3 sequence (DNA): TGTGCCAGCTCACCAGGGTCATCGGGGAGTGAAGCTTTCTTT.

The rearrangement uses TRBV14 and TRBJ2-2; 11 bases are shared with TRBD2. The CDR3 is 14 residues long. The germline V gene encodes CDR1 SGHDN and CDR2 FVKESK. V lost 3 bases, J lost 9 bases, and 3 bases stayed unmatched. The CDR3 protein is CASSHSGGARELFF. CDR3 coding DNA: TGTGCCAGCAGCCATAGCGGGGGGGCTCGGGAGCTGTTTTTT.

The chain carries TRBV4-3 and TRBJ2-1; a possible D gene is TRBD2 (6 bases). The CDR3 spans 16 residues. The germline gives CDR1 LGHNA, CDR2 YSLEER. V lost 0 bases and J lost 4, with 13 bases in between. DNA for the CDR3: TGCGCCAGCAGCCAAGATTGGGACTCGAGATACAATGAGCAGTTCTTC. Amino acids: CASSQDWDSRYNEQFF.

This clone was counted once. The rearrangement links TRBV11-3 to TRBJ2-2; TRBD1 agrees at 7 bases. With V trimmed by 7 bases and J by 2 bases, 7 bases remained unmatched. CDR1 is SGHNT and CDR2 is YENEEA in the germline V gene. The CDR3 is made up of 15 amino acids. CDR3 sequence (DNA): TGTGCCAGCACCGAATGGGACAGTAACACCGGGGAGCTGTTTTTT. This sequence encodes CASTEWDSNTGELFF.

This sequence joins TRBV11-2 and TRBJ2-1; D is ambiguous. V lost 0 bases and J 4 bases, leaving 13 bases between the germline ends. The CDR3 is 16 amino acids. CDR1 is SGHAT, CDR2 FQNNGV, per germline. As DNA, the CDR3 is TGTGCCAGCAGCTTAGATCTAGGACCGCGATACAATGAGCAGTTCTTC. Residues: CASSLDLGPRYNEQFF. The whole variable domain, filled in from reference TRBV11-2 and TRBJ2-1, reads EAGVAQSPRYKIIEKRQSVAFWCNPISGHATLYWYQQILGQGPKLLIQFQNNGVVDDSQLPKDRFSAERLKGVDSTLKIQPAKLEDSAVYLCASSLDLGPRYNEQFFGPGTRLTVL.

This clone was recorded a few times. The chain links TRBV5-4 to TRBJ1-2; D possibly corresponds to TRBD1 (6 bases). Germline V gene sequence: CDR1 SGHNT, CDR2 YYREEE (reference sequence). The germline V and J ends were trimmed by 0 bases and 4 bases, with 13 bases remaining between them. The CDR3 covers 15 residues. CDR3 in DNA: TGTGCCAGCAGCTTGGTCGACAGGACCTCCTATGGCTACACCTTC. Translating gives CASSLVDRTSYGYTF.

The chain links TRBV10-3 to TRBJ2-7; a weak D match, TRBD2 (6 bases). V lost 10 bases, J lost 6 bases, and 16 bases lay in between. The CDR3 extends over 12 amino acids. CDR1 and CDR2 from the germline V gene are ENHRY and SYGVKD. The CDR3 DNA sequence: TGTGCCACCGAGACTAGTCCGGGCGAGCAGTACTTC. It translates to CATETSPGEQYF.

The CDR3 DNA reads as TGTGCCAGCAGCCAAACCGGGACTAGCGGAGCTAATGAGCAGTTCTTC. Translation gives CASSQTGTSGANEQFF. This rearrangement joins TRBV7-2 to TRBJ2-1; TRBD2 agrees at 11 bases. Germline V gene data show CDR1 as SGHTA and CDR2 as FQGNSA. This CDR3 contains 16 residues. The V and J ends lost 5 bases and 7 bases, in that order; junction bases with no gene match: 10.

This chain joins TRBV2 and TRBJ1-5; D unclear. V dropped 7 bases and J dropped 0 bases, with 10 bases sitting between them. Per germline, CDR1 SNHLY and CDR2 FYNNEI. The CDR3 covers 14 residues. CDR3 in amino acids: CASTAANSNQPQHF. The CDR3, as DNA: TGTGCCAGCACGGCAGCAAATAGCAATCAGCCCCAGCATTTT.

The chain uses TRBV10-1 and TRBJ2-2; maybe TRBD2 (7 bases). CDR3 length equals 14 residues. Trimming cost V 4 bases and J 7 bases, with 13 bases left between them. The germline gives CDR1 WNHNN, CDR2 SYGVQD (reference sequence). CDR3 DNA: TGCGCCAGCAGTGTCGGGGGGCTTGACGGGGAGCTGTTTTTT. It encodes CASSVGGLDGELFF.